This T cell receptor beta chain originates from a study of T cell repertoires in cytomegalovirus infection. Study as a whole: Indications came from public TCR beta signatures; they pointed to CMV infection and to a matching HLA type.

This clonotype was counted at least ten times. The antigen is unknown. Study findings and constraints: The response measured ex vivo was dominated by TCR beta clonotypes (HLA-C-restricted and CMV-specific).

TCRdb re-called the reads through MiXCR, storing one row per CDR3 protein. The sample consists of some 440,000 distinct CDR3 sequences, approximately 30% of them appearing once. Sequencing input: PBMCs. This clonotype originated in a human donor in good health (CMV status not recorded). Some clones in this sample may be carry-over from other donors' samples.

The CDR3 loop is CASSLVEGRQPQHF. Written as DNA, the CDR3 is TGTGCCAGCAGCTTAGTAGAGGGGAGGCAGCCCCAGCATTTT. The V call is TRBV7-2, the J call TRBJ1-5; D possibly corresponds to TRBD1 (5 bases). This CDR3 contains 14 residues. Germline values: CDR1 SGHTA, CDR2 FQGNSA. V gave up 1 base and J gave up 7 bases, with 11 bases separating them.